These 13 T cell receptor beta chains were sequenced from one sample in a study of cytomegalovirus exposure and HLA in healthy donors. PCR primers comprised 60 Vbeta and 13 Jbeta primers. Sequenced by immunoSEQ multiplex PCR; TCRdb stores in-frame clones only, minus some. The repertoire holds some 69,000 clones, 79% seen once, with 2.9% in the top ten. The sequencing sample was made of PBMCs. The source is a woman aged 30 to 39 in good health and CMV-seronegative.

The J gene is TRBJ2-7, the V gene TRBV9; possible D gene TRBD1, 5 bases. Trimming removed 0 bases from V and 0 bases from J, with 7 bases in between. The CDR3 loop spans 14 amino acids. CDR1 and CDR2 from the germline V gene are SGDLS and YYNGEE. CDR3 amino acids: CASSVGQNSYEQYF. In DNA form, the CDR3 reads TGTGCCAGCAGCGTAGGACAGAACTCCTACGAGCAGTACTTC.

The CDR3 bases are TGTGCCAGTAGTAGAAGCTTGAACACTGAAGCTTTCTTT. Translation gives CASSRSLNTEAFF. This chain connects TRBV19 to TRBJ1-1; unclear D gene. The V end was cut by 4 bases, the J end by 0 bases, with 6 bases between. Germline CDR1 and CDR2: LNHDA and SQIVND (reference sequence). The length of the CDR3 is 13 residues.

J is TRBJ1-4 and V is TRBV2; tentatively, D is TRBD1 (6 bases). Germline assignment: CDR1 SNHLY and CDR2 FYNNEI. Trimming shortened V by 4 bases and J by 5 bases, and 8 bases separated the two germline ends. The CDR3 is made up of 13 amino acids. CDR3 nucleotide sequence: TGTGCCAGCAGTGTGCAGGGGAATGAAAAACTGTTTTTT. Translation: CASSVQGNEKLFF.

J is TRBJ1-1 and V is TRBV5-4; D is unclear. The CDR3 is made up of 14 amino acids. The germline V gene has CDR1 SGHNT and CDR2 YYREEE (reference sequence). V was trimmed by 1 base and J by 1 base, leaving 8 bases between them. The CDR3 bases are TGTGCCAGCAGCTTGAGGGCGGGGAACACTGAAGCTTTCTTT. It codes for CASSLRAGNTEAFF.

This chain joins TRBV7-2 and TRBJ2-3; D is ambiguous. With 2 bases removed from V and 6 bases from J, the gap between germline ends came to 12 bases. Looked up from germline, CDR1 is SGHTA and CDR2 is FQGNSA. The CDR3 spans 14 residues. This CDR3 reads CASSLFSAVDTQYF. CDR3 in DNA: TGTGCCAGCAGCTTATTTTCTGCGGTTGATACGCAGTATTTT.

The chain combines TRBV19 with TRBJ1-5; 11 nucleotides align to TRBD1. Trimming took 4 bases from V and 7 from J; bases not matched to a gene: 3. Germline CDR1 LNHDA, CDR2 SQIVND (reference sequence). The CDR3 is made up of 14 amino acids. The CDR3: CASSTGTGGQPQHF. Here the CDR3 DNA reads TGTGCCAGTAGTACGGGGACAGGGGGGCAGCCCCAGCATTTT.

This chain connects TRBV9 to TRBJ1-2; maybe TRBD1 (6 bases). CDR3 length equals 19 residues. Trimming took 3 bases from V and 5 from J, leaving 29 bases between them. Germline V CDR1 and CDR2: SGDLS, YYNGEE. In DNA, the CDR3 is TGTGCCAGCAGCGAGGGGGGAGGGGCAGGGGCCCTCCGGGGGTATGGCTACACCTTC. Protein: CASSEGGGAGALRGYGYTF.

The V gene is TRBV18, the J gene TRBJ1-1; D is uncertain. CDR1 KGHSH and CDR2 LQKENI come from the germline V gene. The CDR3 runs to 14 residues. Trimming took 3 bases from V and 0 from J, leaving 8 bases between them. CDR3: CASSPRSMNTEAFF. CDR3 nucleotide sequence: TGTGCCAGCTCACCTAGAAGCATGAACACTGAAGCTTTCTTT.

This clone was recorded only once. The chain has TRBV6-1 and TRBJ1-6; D not certain. Germline lookup yields CDR1 MNHNS and CDR2 SASEGT. The CDR3 has 14 amino acids. With 10 bases removed from V and 10 bases from J, the gap between germline ends came to 20 bases. In DNA, the CDR3 is TGTGCCACGACTTCGACGGGGATAGCATCACCCCTCCACTTT. Protein product: CATTSTGIASPLHF.

This clone has only a few counts. The chain has TRBV2 and TRBJ2-3; D possibly corresponds to TRBD2 (5 bases). The CDR3 consists of 14 residues. Trimming pared 6 bases from V and 2 bases from J, leaving 12 bases between. From germline, CDR1 is SNHLY and CDR2 FYNNEI. Here the CDR3 reads CASSDTSPTDTQYF. In nucleotides, the CDR3 is TGTGCCAGCAGCGACACTAGTCCCACAGATACGCAGTATTTT. The entire variable domain, with the rest obtained from reference TRBV2 and TRBJ2-3, is as follows: EPEVTQTPSHQVTQMGQEVILRCVPISNHLYFYWYRQILGQKVEFLVSFYNNEISEKSEIFDDQFSVERPDGSNFTLKIRSTKLEDSAMYFCASSDTSPTDTQYFGPGTRLTVL.

The chain couples TRBV25-1 to TRBJ1-1, with a possible D match to TRBD1 (5 bases). Trimming took 4 bases from V and 7 from J, leaving 10 bases between them. Germline V gene data show CDR1 as MGHDK and CDR2 as SYGVNS. The CDR3 is made up of 12 amino acids. In DNA form, the CDR3 reads TGTGCCAGCAGTGTTCGCAGGGATGAAGCTTTCTTT. Its translation: CASSVRRDEAFF.

V and J are TRBV2 and TRBJ2-5; 8 bases agree with TRBD1. After removal of 11 bases from V and 5 bases from J, the junction contained 4 bases not matched to a gene. This CDR3 contains 11 residues. Germline CDR1 reads SNHLY; CDR2 reads FYNNEI. The CDR3 DNA follows: TGTGCCCAGGGGGCAGGGGAGACCCAGTACTTC. It yields the protein CAQGAGETQYF.

The chain links TRBV7-9 to TRBJ2-1, with TRBD2 matching over 8 bases. Per the germline V gene, CDR1 is SEHNR and CDR2 is FQNEAQ (reference sequence). CDR3 size: 15 residues. J gave up 5 bases and V 3 bases, and 6 bases lay outside the gene matches. The DNA for the CDR3 is TGTGCCAGCAGCTTCTACGGGAGGGCGGACAATGAGCAGTTCTTC. Residues: CASSFYGRADNEQFF.